This TCR beta chain derives from a study of T cells expressing NK-cell markers. TCRdb reanalyzed the 5' RACE reads, giving one entry per CDR3 protein sequence and no DNA. This sample carries over 150,000 distinct CDR3 sequences, with roughly a fifth going to the ten biggest clones. The specimen was blood T cells: a sorted CD56 or NKG2C T cell subset, CD4+ or CD8+ T cells, or bulk PBMC T cells (not recorded which). This clonotype originated in a man aged 18-75 years in good health.

The CDR3 reads CASSPPQFANSPLHF. V and J are TRBV7-9 and TRBJ1-6; TCRdb lists TRBD1, though no DNA is available to test this call. The CDR3 totals 15 residues. Germline assignment: CDR1 SEHNR and CDR2 FQNEAQ (reference sequence). The full variable domain, its missing parts supplied by reference TRBV7-9 and TRBJ1-6, is DTGVSQNPRHKITKRGQNVTFRCDPISEHNRLYWYRQTLGQGPEFLTYFQNEAQLEKSRLLSDRFSAERPKGSFSTLEIQRTEQGDSAMYLCASSPPQFANSPLHFGNGTRLTVT.